The subject of this entry is one T cell receptor (beta chain). No antigen is known for it. This record comes from a study of vaccination effects on CD4 cells after COVID-19. Some clones are missing from TCRdb's copy, which holds only in-frame ones; the method was immunoSEQ multiplex PCR. The table lists tens of thousands of clones, roughly three quarters of them singletons. ViraFEST used viral peptide pools to expand antigen-specific CD4+ T cells before sequencing. Isolating CD4+ T cells followed about 10 days of culture. Vaccinated participants had no history of SARS-CoV-2 infection and tested negative for nucleocapsid antibodies. V was shortened by 4 bases and J by 4 bases, with 16 bases between the two germline ends. The CDR3 extends over 15 amino acids. Germline loops: CDR1 SEHNR, CDR2 FQNEAQ (reference sequence).

The sequence was obtained from a human donor who received a COVID-19 vaccine. The sample was CD4+ T cells from PBMCs cultured with HCoV-NL63 spike peptides, taken before COVID-19 vaccination. The chain joins TRBV7-9 to TRBJ1-2, with D possibly matching TRBD1 (5 bases). The CDR3 DNA sequence: TGTGCCAGCAGCTCTCCGTCCGGGACGCTCTATGGCTACACCTTC. This sequence encodes CASSSPSGTLYGYTF.